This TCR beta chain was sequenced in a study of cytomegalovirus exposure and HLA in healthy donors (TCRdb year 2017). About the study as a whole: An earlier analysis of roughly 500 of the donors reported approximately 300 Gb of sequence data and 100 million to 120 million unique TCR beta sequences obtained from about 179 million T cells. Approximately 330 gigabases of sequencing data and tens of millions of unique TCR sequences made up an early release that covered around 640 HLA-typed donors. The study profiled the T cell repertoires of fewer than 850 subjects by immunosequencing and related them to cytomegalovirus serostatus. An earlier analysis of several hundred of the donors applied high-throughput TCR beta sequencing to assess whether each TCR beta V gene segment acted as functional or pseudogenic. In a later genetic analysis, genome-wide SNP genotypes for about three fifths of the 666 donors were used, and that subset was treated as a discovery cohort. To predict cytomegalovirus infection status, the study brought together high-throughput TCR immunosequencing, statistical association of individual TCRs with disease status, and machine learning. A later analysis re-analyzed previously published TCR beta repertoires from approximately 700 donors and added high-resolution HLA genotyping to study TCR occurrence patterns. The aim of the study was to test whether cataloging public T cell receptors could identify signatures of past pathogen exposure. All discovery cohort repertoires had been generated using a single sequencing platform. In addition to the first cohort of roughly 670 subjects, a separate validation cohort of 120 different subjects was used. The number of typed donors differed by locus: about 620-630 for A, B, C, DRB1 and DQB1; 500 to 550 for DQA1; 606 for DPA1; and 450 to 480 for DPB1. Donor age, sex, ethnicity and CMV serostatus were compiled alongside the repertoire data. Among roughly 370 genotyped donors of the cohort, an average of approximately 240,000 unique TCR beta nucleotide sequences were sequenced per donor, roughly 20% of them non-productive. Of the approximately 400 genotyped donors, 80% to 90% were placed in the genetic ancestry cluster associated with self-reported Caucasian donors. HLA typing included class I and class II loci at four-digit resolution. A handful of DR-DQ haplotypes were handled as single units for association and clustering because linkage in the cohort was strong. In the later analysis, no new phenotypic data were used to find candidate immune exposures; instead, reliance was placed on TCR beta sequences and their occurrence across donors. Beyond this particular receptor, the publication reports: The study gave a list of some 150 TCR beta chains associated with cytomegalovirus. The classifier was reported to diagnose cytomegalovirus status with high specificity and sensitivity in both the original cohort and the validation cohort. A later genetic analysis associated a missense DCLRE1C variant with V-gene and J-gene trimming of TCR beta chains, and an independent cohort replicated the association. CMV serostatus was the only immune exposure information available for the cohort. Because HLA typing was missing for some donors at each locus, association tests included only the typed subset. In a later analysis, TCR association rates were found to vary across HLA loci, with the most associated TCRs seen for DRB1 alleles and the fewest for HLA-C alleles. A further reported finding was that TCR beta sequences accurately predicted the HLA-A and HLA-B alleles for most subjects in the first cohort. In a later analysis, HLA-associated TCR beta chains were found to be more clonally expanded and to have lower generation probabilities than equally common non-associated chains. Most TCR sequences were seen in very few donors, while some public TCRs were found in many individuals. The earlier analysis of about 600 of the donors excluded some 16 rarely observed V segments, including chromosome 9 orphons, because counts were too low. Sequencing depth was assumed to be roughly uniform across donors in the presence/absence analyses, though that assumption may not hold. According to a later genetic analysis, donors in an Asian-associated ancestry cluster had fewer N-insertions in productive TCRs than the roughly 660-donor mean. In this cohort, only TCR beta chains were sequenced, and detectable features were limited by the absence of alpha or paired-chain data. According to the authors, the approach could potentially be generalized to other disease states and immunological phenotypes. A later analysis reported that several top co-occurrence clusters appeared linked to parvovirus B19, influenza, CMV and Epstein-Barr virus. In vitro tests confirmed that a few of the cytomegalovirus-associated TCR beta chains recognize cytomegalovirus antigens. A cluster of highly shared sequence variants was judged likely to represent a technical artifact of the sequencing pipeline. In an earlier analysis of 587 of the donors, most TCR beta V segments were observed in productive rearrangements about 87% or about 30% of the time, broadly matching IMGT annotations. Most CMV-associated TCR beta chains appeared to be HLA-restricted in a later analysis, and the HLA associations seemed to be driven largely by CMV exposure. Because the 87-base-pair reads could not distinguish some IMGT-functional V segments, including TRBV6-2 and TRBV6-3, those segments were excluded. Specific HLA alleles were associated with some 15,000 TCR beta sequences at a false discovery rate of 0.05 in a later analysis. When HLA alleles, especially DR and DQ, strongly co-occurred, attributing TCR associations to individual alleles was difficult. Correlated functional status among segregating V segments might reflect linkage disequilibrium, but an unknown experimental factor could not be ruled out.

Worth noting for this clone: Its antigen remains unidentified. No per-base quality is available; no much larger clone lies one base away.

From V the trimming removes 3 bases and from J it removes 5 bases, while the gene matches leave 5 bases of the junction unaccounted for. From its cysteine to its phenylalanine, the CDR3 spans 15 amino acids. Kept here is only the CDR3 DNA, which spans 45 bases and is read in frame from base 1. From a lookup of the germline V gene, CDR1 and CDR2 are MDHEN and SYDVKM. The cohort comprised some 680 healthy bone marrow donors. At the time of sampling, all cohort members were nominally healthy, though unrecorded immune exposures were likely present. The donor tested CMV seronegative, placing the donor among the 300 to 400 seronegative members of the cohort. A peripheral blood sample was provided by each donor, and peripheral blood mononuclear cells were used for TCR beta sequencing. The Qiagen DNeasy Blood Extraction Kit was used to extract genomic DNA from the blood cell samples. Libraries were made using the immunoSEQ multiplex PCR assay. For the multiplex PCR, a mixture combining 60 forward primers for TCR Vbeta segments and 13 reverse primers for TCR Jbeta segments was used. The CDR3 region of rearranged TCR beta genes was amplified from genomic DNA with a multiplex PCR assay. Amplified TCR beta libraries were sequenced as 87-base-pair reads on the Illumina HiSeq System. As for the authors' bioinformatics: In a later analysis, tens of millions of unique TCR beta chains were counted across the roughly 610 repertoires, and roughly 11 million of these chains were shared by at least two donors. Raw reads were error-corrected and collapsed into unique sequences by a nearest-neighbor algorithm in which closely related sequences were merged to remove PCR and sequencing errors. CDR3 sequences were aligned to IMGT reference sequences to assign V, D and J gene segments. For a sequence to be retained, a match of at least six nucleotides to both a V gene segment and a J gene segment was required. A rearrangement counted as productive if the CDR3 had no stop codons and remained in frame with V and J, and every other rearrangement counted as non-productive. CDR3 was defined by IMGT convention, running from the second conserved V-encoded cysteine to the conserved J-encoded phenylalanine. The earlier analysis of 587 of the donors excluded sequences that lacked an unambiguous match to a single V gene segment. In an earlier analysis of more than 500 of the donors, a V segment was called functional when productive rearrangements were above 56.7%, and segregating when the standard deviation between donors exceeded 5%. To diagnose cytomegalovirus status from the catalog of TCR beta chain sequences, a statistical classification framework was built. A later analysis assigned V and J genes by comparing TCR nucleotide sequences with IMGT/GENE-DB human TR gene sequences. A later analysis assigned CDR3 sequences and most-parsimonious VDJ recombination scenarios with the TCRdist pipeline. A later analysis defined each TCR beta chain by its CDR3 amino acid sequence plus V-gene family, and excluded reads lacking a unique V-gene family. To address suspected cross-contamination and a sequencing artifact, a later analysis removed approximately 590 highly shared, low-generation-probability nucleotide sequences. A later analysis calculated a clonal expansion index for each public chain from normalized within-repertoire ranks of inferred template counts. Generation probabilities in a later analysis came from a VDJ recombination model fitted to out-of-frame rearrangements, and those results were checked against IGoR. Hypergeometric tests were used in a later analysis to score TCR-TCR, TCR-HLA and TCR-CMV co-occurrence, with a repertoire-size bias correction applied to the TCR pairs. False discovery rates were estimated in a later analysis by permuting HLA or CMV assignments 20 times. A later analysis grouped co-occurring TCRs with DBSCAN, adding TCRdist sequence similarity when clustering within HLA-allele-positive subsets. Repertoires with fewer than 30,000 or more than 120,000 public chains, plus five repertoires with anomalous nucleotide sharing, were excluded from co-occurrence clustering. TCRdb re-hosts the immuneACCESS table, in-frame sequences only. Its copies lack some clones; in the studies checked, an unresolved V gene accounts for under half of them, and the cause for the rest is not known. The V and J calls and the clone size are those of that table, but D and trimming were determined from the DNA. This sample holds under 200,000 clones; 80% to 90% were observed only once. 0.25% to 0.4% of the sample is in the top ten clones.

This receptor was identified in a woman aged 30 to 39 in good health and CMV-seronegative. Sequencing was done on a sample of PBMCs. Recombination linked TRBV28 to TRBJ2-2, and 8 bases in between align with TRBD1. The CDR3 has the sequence CASSLSQGATGELFF. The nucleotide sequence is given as TGTGCCAGCAGTTTGTCCCAGGGGGCAACCGGGGAGCTGTTTTTT.